This TCR beta chain was sequenced for a study of T cell repertoires in cytomegalovirus infection. Study-level information: Evidence of both CMV infection and a matching HLA type came from public TCR beta signatures.

This clonotype was counted many times. Antigen: not known. Study results and caveats: Dominating the ex vivo response were HLA-C-restricted CMV-specific TCR beta clonotypes. Frequencies of public TCR beta families were cumulated, and this identified carriers of CMV plus the relevant HLA.

This CDR3 has 15 residues. The ends were cut back, 8 bases at V and 0 bases at J, with 17 bases in the middle. Per germline, CDR1 SNHLY and CDR2 FYNNEI. TCRdb re-derived calls from the reads in MiXCR, one entry per CDR3 protein. The sample records about 130,000 distinct CDR3 sequences, roughly 8.2% being singletons. The TCR sequence derives from a human donor in good health (CMV status not recorded). Some clones in this sample may be carry-over from other donors' samples. This chain links TRBV2 with TRBJ2-7, with a tentative D call TRBD2 (6 bases). The sequenced material came from PBMCs. CDR3 bases: TGTGCCAGCGGGGGGAGACCGCGGAGCTCCTACGAGCAGTACTTC. It codes for CASGGRPRSSYEQYF.